A single sample is the source of the 16 T cell receptor beta chains below, sequenced in a study of beta chain features in type 1 diabetes. Since all of the isolated RNA was reverse transcribed, expressed TCRB transcripts were what got sequenced. Only in-frame clones appear in the TCRdb table, and some are missing; sequencing was by immunoSEQ multiplex PCR. The repertoire holds 110,000 or so clones, approximately 37% seen once, with about 0.07% in the top ten. Sequenced material: stem cell memory CD4+ T cells from blood. These receptors originate from a young woman in good health.

The chain joins TRBV15 to TRBJ2-7; no clear D. V was cut by 3 bases and J by 4 bases, with 4 bases left in between. This CDR3 has 11 residues. Germline loops: CDR1 LNHNV, CDR2 YYDKDF (reference sequence). CDR3 sequence (DNA): TGTGCCACCAGCAGTACTTACGAGCAGTACTTC. As protein: CATSSTYEQYF.

The J gene is TRBJ2-1, the V gene TRBV7-8; 10 bases are shared with TRBD1. From germline, CDR1 is SGHVS and CDR2 FQNEAQ. V was clipped by 3 bases and J by 7 bases; unmatched bases: 6. The CDR3 runs 15 residues. CDR3 in amino acids: CASSLRADRGNEQFF. In DNA form, the CDR3 reads TGTGCCAGCAGCTTGAGGGCGGACAGGGGGAATGAGCAGTTCTTC.

In DNA, the CDR3 is TGTGCCAGCAGCCCCCGGACTAGCGGGAGTCGCACCGGGGAGCTGTTTTTT. Translating it yields CASSPRTSGSRTGELFF. The chain links TRBV7-6 to TRBJ2-2; the match to TRBD2 covers 13 bases. The germline CDR1 and CDR2 sequences are SGHVS and FNYEAQ. Trimming at V came to 5 bases and at J to 4 bases, leaving 7 bases not matched to a gene. This CDR3 has 17 amino acids.

This chain links TRBV28 with TRBJ1-5; a weak D match, TRBD1 (6 bases). Germline assignment: CDR1 MDHEN and CDR2 SYDVKM. CDR3 length equals 13 residues. The V and J ends lost 3 bases and 9 bases respectively, with 12 bases between them. The chain's CDR3 is CASSLDSRGPQHF. CDR3 sequence (DNA): TGTGCCAGCAGTTTGGACAGCCGAGGGCCCCAGCATTTT.

V is TRBV6-5 and J is TRBJ2-1; TRBD2 is a possible D gene (6 bases). This CDR3 comprises 16 residues. Germline CDR1 MNHEY, CDR2 SVGAGI. Trimming shortened V by 0 bases and J by 6 bases, and 15 bases separated the two germline ends. CDR3 protein: CASSYSVREVGNEQFF. DNA for the CDR3: TGTGCCAGCAGTTACTCCGTTAGGGAGGTCGGCAATGAGCAGTTCTTC.

The chain recombines TRBV5-8 with TRBJ2-7, with D perhaps TRBD1 (5 bases). Looked up from germline, CDR1 is SGHTS and CDR2 is YDEGEE. Trimming pared 4 bases from V and 3 bases from J, leaving 23 bases between. The CDR3 is made up of 17 amino acids. CDR3 residues: CASSPTVGLGKYYEQYF. In DNA, the CDR3 is TGTGCCAGCAGCCCCACGGTGGGGCTGGGGAAATACTACGAGCAGTACTTC.

The chain has TRBV28 and TRBJ2-7; 8 bases are shared with TRBD2. Germline CDR1 is MDHEN and CDR2 is SYDVKM. The V and J ends lost 1 base and 1 base, in that order; junction bases with no gene match: 3. The CDR3 spans 15 residues. CDR3 region: CASSLYGTRSYEQYF. The CDR3 DNA is TGTGCCAGCAGTTTATACGGGACTAGATCCTACGAGCAGTACTTC. Full variable domain (rest looked up from reference TRBV28 and TRBJ2-7): DVKVTQSSRYLVKRTGEKVFLECVQDMDHENMFWYRQDPGLGLRLIYFSYDVKMKEKGDIPEGYSVSREKKERFSLILESASTNQTSMYLCASSLYGTRSYEQYFGPGTRLTVT.

This clone was seen a handful of times. The CDR3 spells CSVGTATPYQETQYF. In DNA form, the CDR3 reads TGCAGCGTCGGGACAGCAACCCCTTACCAAGAGACCCAGTACTTC. The chain links TRBV29-1 to TRBJ2-5; TRBD1 matches 7 bases. The CDR3 has 15 amino acids. The ends lost 6 bases at V and 0 bases at J; junction bases unmatched: 10. The germline gives CDR1 SQVTM, CDR2 ANQGSEA.

The J gene is TRBJ1-2, the V gene TRBV7-9, with 8 bases identical to TRBD1. The CDR3 length is 12 residues. Germline CDR1 is SEHNR and CDR2 is FQNEAQ (reference sequence). The ends lost 5 bases at V and 7 bases at J; junction bases unmatched: 3. In DNA, the CDR3 is TGTGCCAGCAGCCAGGGGGCCGGTGGCTACACCTTC. Translation gives CASSQGAGGYTF.

This chain uses TRBV5-1 with TRBJ2-6; 7 bases agree with TRBD1. The germline gives CDR1 SGHRS, CDR2 YFSETQ. Unmatched junction bases numbered 7, after V lost 2 bases and J lost 2 bases. The CDR3 length is 17 residues. CDR3 DNA sequence: TGCGCCAGCAGCTTTAGTGCCAGGGGGACTGGGGCCAACGTCCTGACTTTC. Amino acids: CASSFSARGTGANVLTF. The full variable domain, in which reference TRBV5-1 and TRBJ2-6 provide the parts outside the CDR3, is KAGVTQTPRYLIKTRGQQVTLSCSPISGHRSVSWYQQTPGQGLQFLFEYFSETQRNKGNFPGRFSGRQFSNSRSEMNVSTLELGDSALYLCASSFSARGTGANVLTFGAGSRLTVL.

The rearrangement joins TRBV7-9 to TRBJ2-1, with 7 bases matching TRBD2. Germline V gene data show CDR1 as SEHNR and CDR2 as FQNEAQ (reference sequence). The CDR3 consists of 17 residues. The V gene end was trimmed by 1 base and the J gene end by 5 bases; junction bases not matched to a gene: 11. The CDR3 protein is CASSLGLAPWEDNEQFF. For the CDR3, the DNA is TGTGCCAGCAGCTTAGGACTAGCCCCCTGGGAAGACAATGAGCAGTTCTTC.

V usage is TRBV7-9 and J usage is TRBJ1-6; D perhaps matches TRBD1 (5 bases). The CDR3 contains 14 residues. Germline V gene lookup returns CDR1 SEHNR and CDR2 FQNEAQ (reference sequence). Between the trimmed V and J ends, which lost 2 bases and 7 bases, there was a span of 9 bases. The CDR3 nucleotides are TGTGCCAGCAGCTTAACACAGGAGAATTCACCCCTCCACTTT. As protein: CASSLTQENSPLHF.

This clone was seen a handful of times. The chain couples TRBV28 to TRBJ2-1; D not certain. The germline gives CDR1 MDHEN, CDR2 SYDVKM. Trimming shortened V by 5 bases and J by 4 bases, and 6 bases separated the two germline ends. The CDR3 consists of 12 residues. For the CDR3, the DNA is TGTGCCAGCAGTCCCTATTACAATGAGCAGTTCTTC. This translates into CASSPYYNEQFF.

Only one count was recorded for this clone. The chain couples TRBV6-4 to TRBJ2-3; 13 bases fit TRBD2. J was trimmed by 5 bases and V by 4 bases; bases with no gene match: 0. Germline assignment: CDR1 MRHNA and CDR2 SNTAGT. CDR3 length: 14 residues. This CDR3 is CASSGTSGRDTQYF. Here the CDR3 DNA reads TGTGCCAGCAGTGGGACTAGCGGGAGAGATACGCAGTATTTT.

V is TRBV5-1 and J is TRBJ2-1; a weak D match, TRBD1 (5 bases). This CDR3 has 12 residues. V was shortened by 5 bases and J by 2 bases, with 5 bases between the two germline ends. Looked up from germline, CDR1 is SGHRS and CDR2 is YFSETQ. The CDR3 loop is CASRDTYNEQFF. For the CDR3, the DNA is TGCGCCAGCAGGGACACCTACAATGAGCAGTTCTTC.

The chain combines TRBV11-2 with TRBJ2-7, with D perhaps matching TRBD2 (5 bases). Germline V gene sequence: CDR1 SGHAT, CDR2 FQNNGV. This CDR3 spans 14 amino acids. Trimming removed 8 bases at V and 6 bases at J, with 20 bases between. The CDR3 sequence: CASQGRSEGIEQYF. The CDR3 nucleotides read TGTGCCAGCCAAGGCCGCAGTGAGGGAATCGAGCAGTACTTC.